This T cell receptor (beta chain) appears in the sequencing data of a study of PD-1 blockade in classical Hodgkin lymphoma. With no exception, relapse followed autologous stem cell transplantation in all patients, and brentuximab vedotin exposure varied. Study observations and caveats: Exclusion was the outcome for patients who began nivolumab under 1 year after ASCT. The baseline diversity of complete responders showed similarity to that of newly diagnosed patients. The causes of the repertoire differences, possibly disease activity or prior therapy, remain undefined. Significantly greater TCR diversity emerged by C4D1 in CD4+ cells but not CD8+ cells.

Germline CDR1 SGHNT, CDR2 YYREEE (reference sequence). Trimming removed 4 bases at V and 2 bases at J, with 6 bases between. The CDR3 spans 12 residues. Produced via immunoSEQ multiplex PCR; TCRdb's table is partial and in-frame only. The data hold tens of thousands of clones, with roughly 73% observed a single time. A word on this clone: Its antigen is unknown.

This clonotype was obtained from a human donor with classical Hodgkin lymphoma. The chain uses TRBV5-4 and TRBJ1-2; D gene ambiguous. The source was peripheral blood mononuclear cells (PBMCs), collected before the second cycle of nivolumab. The CDR3 protein is CASSDLNYGYTF. The CDR3 DNA follows: TGTGCCAGCAGCGACCTGAACTATGGCTACACCTTC. Based on the CDR3 plus reference TRBV5-4 and TRBJ1-2, the full variable domain is ETGVTQSPTHLIKTRGQQVTLRCSSQSGHNTVSWYQQALGQGPQFIFQYYREEENGRGNFPPRFSGLQFPNYSSELNVNALELDDSALYLCASSDLNYGYTFGSGTRLTVV.